One and the same sample provided the 5 T cell receptor beta chains below, sequenced in a study of T cells in Graves' hyperthyroidism and ophthalmopathy. RNA transcripts gave rise to amplified TCR beta CDR3 regions. TCR CDR3 regions were first amplified by RT-PCR with HTBI primers. One entry per CDR3 protein, called by TCRdb with MiXCR from the multiplex PCR reads. This table holds 730,000 or so distinct CDR3 sequences, under 20% found once. Input material: blood. These receptors came from a woman in her fifties or sixties with Graves' hyperthyroidism that later progressed to Graves' ophthalmopathy.

The table lists this clonotype with a few counts. V usage is TRBV7-8 and J usage is TRBJ2-5; TRBD2 matches at 8 bases. Trimming cost V 6 bases and J 5 bases; bases outside gene matches: 14. CDR3 size: 16 residues. From germline, CDR1 is SGHVS and CDR2 FQNEAQ. The chain's CDR3 is CASRILLGGALETQYF. CDR3 in DNA: TGTGCCAGCAGGATCCTCCTCGGGGGGGCTTTGGAGACCCAGTACTTC.

The chain has TRBV30 and TRBJ1-6; D possibly corresponds to TRBD1 (6 bases). Trimming stripped 2 bases from V and 7 bases from J, with 12 bases between. This CDR3 has 14 residues. Per the germline V gene, CDR1 is GTSNPN and CDR2 is SVGIG (reference sequence). The CDR3 nucleotides are TGTGCCTGGAGTTCCGGGACACTGAATTCACCCCTCCACTTT. This translates into CAWSSGTLNSPLHF.

This clonotype was observed a handful of times. V is TRBV9 and J is TRBJ1-4; a possible D gene is TRBD1 (6 bases). Trimming cost V 3 bases and J 9 bases, with 15 bases left between them. The germline gives CDR1 SGDLS, CDR2 YYNGEE. The CDR3 totals 14 residues. In DNA, the CDR3 is TGTGCCAGCAGCGCGGACAGTAATACGAAAAAACTGTTTTTT. It is translated as CASSADSNTKKLFF.

This clonotype was seen a few times. CDR3 region: CASRKRGVNADTQYF. CDR3 in DNA: TGTGCCAGCAGGAAAAGGGGGGTTAATGCAGATACGCAGTATTTT. This chain uses TRBV12-3 or TRBV12-4 with TRBJ2-3, with D possibly being TRBD1 or TRBD2 (6 bases each). V dropped 6 bases and J dropped 4 bases, with 17 bases sitting between them. The length of the CDR3 is 15 residues.

Only a few counts were recorded for this clonotype. This chain connects TRBV15 to TRBJ1-5; D not resolved. The germline V gene has CDR1 LNHNV and CDR2 YYDKDF (reference sequence). The CDR3 length is 14 residues. The V end was cut by 0 bases, the J end by 6 bases, with 9 bases between. The CDR3, as DNA: TGTGCCACCAGCAGAGATCGGGCGGCTCAGCCCCAGCATTTT. Protein: CATSRDRAAQPQHF.